The rows below give T cell receptor beta chains drawn from one sample of a study of cytomegalovirus exposure and HLA in healthy donors. TCRdb keeps only in-frame clones here, not all; method: immunoSEQ multiplex PCR. The table includes 150,000 to 200,000 clones, roughly four fifths detected once. Sequencing was done on a sample of PBMCs. Every receptor here comes from a man aged 50-59 years in good health and CMV-seropositive. Each CDR3 is given with its conserved first and last residue. The order of the fields is CDR3 DNA, CDR3 protein, J gene, V gene, clone size, D gene. A D gene is named only where the DNA matches it firmly. Clone size is not always given. Where it is, it says once, few, many or a class for expanded clones.

TGCGCCAGCAGCTTGGGACTAGCGGGAGACCCGGAAGGGGTGACCCAGTACTTC CASSLGLAGDPEGVTQYF TRBJ2-5 TRBV5-1 . TRBD2
TGCGCCAGCAGCTTGTTTCCCCGGGACAGGGGTGGCACCTACGAGCAGTACTTC CASSLFPRDRGGTYEQYF TRBJ2-7 TRBV5-1 . TRBD1
TGTGCCAGCAGCGGTAGCGGGGGGCCGAGCTCCTACAATGAGCAGTTCTTC CASSGSGGPSSYNEQFF TRBJ2-1 TRBV9 . TRBD2
TGTGCCAGCAGTCCAGATAGCACAGATACGCAGTATTTT CASSPDSTDTQYF TRBJ2-3 TRBV27 . .
TGTGCCAGCAGCCAAGAGGGGGCAAACCCCGGGGAGCTGTTTTTT CASSQEGANPGELFF TRBJ2-2 TRBV4-2 few .
TGCGCCAGCAGTAAGGACAGGGGGCGAGAGACCCAGTACTTC CASSKDRGRETQYF TRBJ2-5 TRBV10-1 . TRBD1
TGTGCCAGCAGCTTGGGTCAGCGTAATGAAAAACTGTTTTTT CASSLGQRNEKLFF TRBJ1-4 TRBV5-6 . .
TGTGCCAGCAGTTTACCACAGGGTAATCAGCCCCAGCATTTT CASSLPQGNQPQHF TRBJ1-5 TRBV28 . .
TGTGCCAGCAGGGTGCAAGCGCCGACCGGGGAGCTGTTTTTT CASRVQAPTGELFF TRBJ2-2 TRBV6-1 . .
TGTGCCATCAGCCCCACACAATGGGCAGCCCTAATGAACACTGAAGCTTTCTTT CAISPTQWAALMNTEAFF TRBJ1-1 TRBV10-3 . .
TGTGCCAGCTCTGAAGTGGGGGCGACTAATTCACCCCTCCACTTT CASSEVGATNSPLHF TRBJ1-6 TRBV6-1 . .
TGTGCCAGCAGCCAAGGAGGGACAGGGTATGCGTTGGTCAAAAACATTCAGTACTTC CASSQGGTGYALVKNIQYF TRBJ2-4 TRBV14 few TRBD1
TGCAGCGTGAGGGGGCTGAACACTGAAGCTTTCTTT CSVRGLNTEAFF TRBJ1-1 TRBV29-1 . TRBD1
TGTGCCAGCAATGATCCGGGACAGAACACCGGGGAGCTGTTTTTT CASNDPGQNTGELFF TRBJ2-2 TRBV2 . .
TGTGCCATCAGTGAGCGGGGGGCGGGGGGTGAGCAGTTCTTC CAISERGAGGEQFF TRBJ2-1 TRBV10-3 . TRBD2
TGTGTCAGCAGCCCACAGCCGGATACGCAGTATTTT CVSSPQPDTQYF TRBJ2-3 TRBV7-2 . .
TGTGCCAGCTGGAGAGGGAGCCCCGGGGGGCTGTTTTTT CASWRGSPGGLFF TRBJ2-2 TRBV18 . .
TGTGCCAGCAGCTTACCCGACAGGGGGTTGAGTGGCTACACCTTC CASSLPDRGLSGYTF TRBJ1-2 TRBV7-8 few TRBD1
TGTGCCAGCAGTGACTCGGTTATAGCGGGAGGGCGGAATGAGCAGTTCTTC CASSDSVIAGGRNEQFF TRBJ2-1 TRBV6-4 . TRBD2
TGCAGCGTAGGTGGGACAGGGGGCACAGATACGCAGTATTTT CSVGGTGGTDTQYF TRBJ2-3 TRBV29-1 . TRBD1
TGTGCCAGCAGCTCTAGCGGGGGGGCCAGGAGCGATGAGCAGTTCTTC CASSSSGGARSDEQFF TRBJ2-1 TRBV7-2 . TRBD2
TGTGCCAGCAGCTTAGGTCGGGGAAACATTCAGTACTTC CASSLGRGNIQYF TRBJ2-4 TRBV7-9 once .
TGTGCCAGCAGTTTGATAGGACGGGAGAATCAGCCCCAGCATTTT CASSLIGRENQPQHF TRBJ1-5 TRBV28 . .
TGTGCCAGCAGCTACGGGACATCCTACGAGCAGTACTTC CASSYGTSYEQYF TRBJ2-7 TRBV5-6 . .